The 4 T cell receptor beta chains listed next were all sequenced from one sample in a study of blood T cell repertoires in COVID-19. Sequencing used immunoSEQ multiplex PCR; TCRdb keeps in-frame clones, though not all of them. Counted here are 300,000 to 400,000 clones, roughly 89% occurring once; the ten biggest clones make up roughly 3.4%. The material sequenced was peripheral blood. These receptor sequences come from a woman younger than 30 who had recovered from COVID-19.

V is TRBV21-1 and J is TRBJ1-5; TRBD1 is taken as the D call from the table, unchecked against the DNA. TRBV21-1 is tagged as a pseudogene. The CDR3 is 18 amino acids. The CDR3 DNA reads TGTGCCAGCAGCAAAGTTAGGGACAGGGGCTTTCCCAATCAGCCCCAGCATTTT. Encoded protein: CASSKVRDRGFPNQPQHF.

The rearrangement links TRBV7-9 to TRBJ2-2; 8 nucleotides agree with TRBD2. Trimming cost V 7 bases and J 1 base; bases outside gene matches: 8. Germline values: CDR1 SEHNR, CDR2 FQNEAQ (reference sequence). CDR3 size: 16 residues. CDR3 in amino acids: CASTKVSGMNTGELFF. CDR3 nucleotides: TGTGCCAGCACCAAGGTTAGCGGGATGAACACCGGGGAGCTGTTTTTT.

The V and J genes are TRBV5-1 and TRBJ1-1; D is undetermined. Trimming left V 0 bases short and J 6 bases short, with 9 bases between. Germline V CDR1 and CDR2: SGHRS, YFSETQ. The CDR3 runs to 13 residues. Here the CDR3 DNA reads TGCGCCAGCAGCTTGGATTCACTCGCTGAAGCTTTCTTT. Translated: CASSLDSLAEAFF.

Points on this clone: The identical CDR3 is also encoded by other nucleotide sequences in the sample. The chain couples TRBV9 to TRBJ2-2, with 9 nucleotides matching TRBD2. The V segment lost 10 bases and the J segment 0 bases; nucleotides outside the gene matches: 4. This CDR3 spans 14 amino acids. Germline values: CDR1 SGDLS, CDR2 YYNGEE. CDR3 nucleotides: TGTGCCTCGAGCGGGAGGACGAACACCGGGGAGCTGTTTTTT. This encodes CASSGRTNTGELFF.